A single sample is the source of the 26 T cell receptor beta chains below, sequenced in a study of CD4+ T cells in melanoma. Sequencing was performed with immunoSEQ multiplex PCR; in TCRdb, only in-frame clones are kept and a portion is missing. In the table there are some 7,100 clones, roughly half of which are singletons. Input material: cells from a culture (not recorded whether cultured in vitro). Source of these receptors: a human donor with melanoma.

This clone was observed a single time. V and J are TRBV27 and TRBJ2-7; no reliable D call. This CDR3 is built from 17 residues. With 5 bases removed from V and 2 bases from J, the gap between germline ends came to 22 bases. The germline V gene has CDR1 MNHEY and CDR2 SMNVEV (reference sequence). CDR3 in DNA: TGTGCCAGCAGTGCCCAAGGCAGAACACTTGATACCTACGAGCAGTACTTC. The encoded protein is CASSAQGRTLDTYEQYF.

The CDR3 sequence: CASRQPGQTNTEAFF. DNA for the CDR3: TGTGCCAGCAGGCAGCCAGGGCAGACGAACACTGAAGCTTTCTTT. The chain carries TRBV6-6 and TRBJ1-1, with D possibly being TRBD1 (5 bases). The ends were cut back, 6 bases at V and 1 base at J, with 15 bases in the middle. The CDR3 contains 15 residues. Per the germline V gene, CDR1 is MNHNY and CDR2 is SVGAGI (reference sequence).

The chain carries TRBV7-8 and TRBJ2-5; 12 nucleotides line up with TRBD2. In germline, CDR1 is SGHVS, CDR2 FQNEAQ. Trimming at V came to 5 bases and at J to 3 bases, leaving 4 bases not matched to a gene. The CDR3 contains 15 residues. Here the CDR3 reads CASSARLAGEETQYF. Here the CDR3 DNA reads TGTGCCAGCAGCGCCCGACTAGCGGGGGAAGAGACCCAGTACTTC.

This sequence joins TRBV5-6 and TRBJ1-5; a possible D gene is TRBD1 (5 bases). Trimming pared 1 base from V and 11 bases from J, leaving 13 bases between. There are 13 residues in the CDR3. The germline V gene has CDR1 SGHDT and CDR2 YYEEEE. The DNA of the CDR3 is TGTGCCAGCAGCTTGAATTCCTGGGGGGCCCAGCATTTT. This sequence encodes CASSLNSWGAQHF. The variable domain in full, completed from reference TRBV5-6 and TRBJ1-5, reads DAGVTQSPTHLIKTRGQQVTLRCSPKSGHDTVSWYQQALGQGPQFIFQYYEEEERQRGNFPDRFSGHQFPNYSSELNVNALLLGDSALYLCASSLNSWGAQHFGDGTRLSIL.

The chain is built from TRBV6-1 and TRBJ1-4, with 8 bases lining up with TRBD1. V gave up 3 bases and J gave up 8 bases; unmatched junction bases: 8. The CDR3 covers 15 residues. Germline V gives CDR1 MNHNS, CDR2 SASEGT. CDR3 region: CASSDLDREDEKLFF. The CDR3 DNA follows: TGTGCCAGCAGTGATTTGGACAGGGAAGACGAAAAACTGTTTTTT.

This rearrangement joins TRBV4-1 to TRBJ1-5; 10 bases align to TRBD1. The CDR3 spans 17 residues. The germline CDR1 and CDR2 sequences are MGHRA and YSYEKL. V lost 4 bases and J lost 2; bases outside the gene matches: 8. CDR3 region: CASSPDRGFFGNQPQHF. For the CDR3, the DNA is TGCGCCAGCAGCCCGGACAGGGGGTTTTTTGGCAATCAGCCCCAGCATTTT.

The chain carries TRBV30 and TRBJ1-1; D ambiguous. This CDR3 is 11 amino acids long. Germline values: CDR1 GTSNPN, CDR2 SVGIG (reference sequence). The V end was cut by 3 bases, the J end by 11 bases, with 13 bases between. The CDR3 reads CAWSADRVAFF. CDR3 nucleotides: TGTGCCTGGAGCGCTGACCGTGTGGCTTTCTTT.

This rearrangement joins TRBV2 to TRBJ1-1; 9 bases map to TRBD1. The germline V gene encodes CDR1 SNHLY and CDR2 FYNNEI. V shed 5 bases, J shed 4 bases, and the junction held 8 bases outside the gene matches. This CDR3 is 15 amino acids long. The DNA of the CDR3 is TGTGCCAGCAGTCAACAGGGGGCCAGGAGCACTGAAGCTTTCTTT. Translation: CASSQQGARSTEAFF.

This clone was seen more than once but under ten times. The V call is TRBV2, the J call TRBJ2-5; the D is unclear. The CDR3 spans 12 residues. CDR1 and CDR2 from the germline V gene are SNHLY and FYNNEI. The V gene lost 2 bases and the J gene lost 4 bases, with 5 bases spanning the gap. In nucleotides, the CDR3 is TGTGCCAGCAGTGAATTTCGAGAGACCCAGTACTTC. Residues: CASSEFRETQYF.

This clone showed up just a few times. The chain has TRBV29-1 and TRBJ1-1; tentative D call: TRBD1 (5 bases). V shed 4 bases and J shed 6 bases, with 18 bases lying between them. Germline V gene lookup returns CDR1 SQVTM and CDR2 ANQGSEA. The CDR3 is 14 amino acids. CDR3 in DNA: TGCAGCGTTGCTCCGGACAATAATCTCCCTGAAGCTTTCTTT. Translating gives CSVAPDNNLPEAFF.

Of note for this clone: A junction end diverges from the germline sequence, so it may reflect a read error. V gene TRBV30 combines with J gene TRBJ2-7, with D perhaps matching TRBD2 (6 bases). The germline V gene has CDR1 GTSNPN and CDR2 SVGIG (reference sequence). The CDR3 contains 13 residues. DNA for the CDR3: TGTGCCTGGAGTGTGGGAGGTTTCTGGGAGCAGTACTTT. It yields the protein CAWSVGGFWEQYF. The whole variable domain, filled in from reference TRBV30 and TRBJ2-7, reads SQTIHQWPATLVQPVGSPLSLECTVEGTSNPNLYWYRQAAGRGLQLLFYSVGIGQISSEVPQNLSASRPQDRQFILSSKKLLLSDSGFYLCAWSVGGFWEQYFGPGTRLTVT.

This clone was seen a few times. The chain recombines TRBV10-2 with TRBJ1-2, with 8 bases matching TRBD1. The CDR3 is 15 amino acids. Germline lookup yields CDR1 WSHSY and CDR2 SAAADI. V lost 7 bases to trimming and J lost 3 bases; unmatched junction nucleotides: 10. The CDR3 nucleotides are TGCGCCAGCATTTCGGACAGGGCATCTCACTATGGCTACACCTTC. Amino acid sequence: CASISDRASHYGYTF.

V gene TRBV4-1 combines with J gene TRBJ1-2; tentatively, D is TRBD1 (5 bases). Germline CDR1 reads MGHRA; CDR2 reads YSYEKL. Trimming stripped 0 bases from V and 7 bases from J, with 9 bases between. The CDR3 extends over 13 amino acids. DNA of the CDR3: TGCGCCAGCAGCCAAGATGGGAGGGGTGGCTACACCTTC. It specifies CASSQDGRGGYTF.

This clone has just one count. The chain employs TRBV6-6 and TRBJ2-1, with 8 bases that match TRBD2. Germline V gene sequence: CDR1 MNHNY, CDR2 SVGAGI (reference sequence). This CDR3 region has 15 residues. With V trimmed by 9 bases and J by 5 bases, 12 bases remained unmatched. In nucleotides, the CDR3 is TGTGCCAGTCTTCGCGGGGGGCAGGCTCACAATGAGCAGTTCTTC. Residues: CASLRGGQAHNEQFF.

The chain carries TRBV29-1 and TRBJ2-7; maybe TRBD2 (5 bases). The V gene's germline CDR1 is SQVTM and CDR2 ANQGSEA. The CDR3 loop spans 12 amino acids. V dropped 4 bases and J dropped 3 bases, with 10 bases sitting between them. The CDR3, as DNA: TGCAGCGTTGGGCCCCGGGACTACGAGCAGTACTTC. This encodes CSVGPRDYEQYF.

This chain links TRBV9 with TRBJ2-4; D is possibly TRBD1 or TRBD2 (6 bases each). V was pared by 4 bases and J by 8 bases, with 16 bases between. Germline CDR1 SGDLS, CDR2 YYNGEE. This CDR3 region has 14 residues. The CDR3 sequence is CASSLEVRGDIQYF. CDR3 nucleotides: TGTGCCAGCAGCCTAGAGGTTAGGGGGGACATTCAGTACTTC.

To note about this clone: Additional DNA sequences in this sample encode the identical CDR3. This chain joins TRBV5-1 and TRBJ1-2; 9 positions match TRBD1. Germline CDR1 SGHRS, CDR2 YFSETQ. The CDR3 is 14 amino acids. V was pared by 0 bases and J by 8 bases, with 5 bases of the junction left unmatched. This chain's CDR3 is CASSLGDRAGGYTF. The CDR3 bases are TGCGCCAGCAGCTTGGGGGACAGGGCAGGAGGCTACACCTTC.

J is TRBJ1-4 and V is TRBV5-1; no firm D call. CDR1 and CDR2 (germline): SGHRS, YFSETQ. V shed 1 base and J shed 2 bases, with 18 bases lying between them. The CDR3 loop spans 18 amino acids. The CDR3 region is CASSLKGGSDATNEKLFF. CDR3 nucleotides: TGCGCCAGCAGCTTGAAGGGAGGGTCCGACGCCACTAATGAAAAACTGTTTTTT.

The V gene is TRBV5-1, the J gene TRBJ2-7; tentatively, D is TRBD1 (6 bases). Trimming took off 4 bases at V and 6 bases at J, with 20 bases between the two ends. This CDR3 spans 15 amino acids. Germline CDR1 and CDR2: SGHRS and YFSETQ. CDR3 in DNA: TGCGCCAGCAGCACTACACAGGGAAGAATCCGCGAGCAGTACTTC. Amino acids: CASSTTQGRIREQYF.

This clone has only a few counts. The J gene is TRBJ1-2, the V gene TRBV5-4; D call uncertain. V shed 4 bases and J shed 7 bases, with 14 bases lying between them. Germline values: CDR1 SGHNT, CDR2 YYREEE (reference sequence). CDR3 length: 13 amino acids. The CDR3 loop reads CASSRDRGSGYTF. The CDR3 DNA reads TGTGCCAGCAGCCGAGATCGAGGGAGTGGCTACACCTTC.

The chain combines TRBV4-1 with TRBJ1-1, with a weak D call TRBD1 (5 bases). The V and J ends lost 2 bases and 4 bases respectively, with 11 bases between them. The V gene's germline CDR1 is MGHRA and CDR2 YSYEKL. The CDR3 loop spans 14 amino acids. The CDR3 bases are TGCGCCAGCAGCCAACCCAGGGACTTCACTGAAGCTTTCTTT. Its protein is CASSQPRDFTEAFF.

This clone was observed a handful of times. J is TRBJ2-2 and V is TRBV7-8, with 8 bases aligning to TRBD2. The V gene end was trimmed by 0 bases and the J gene end by 7 bases; junction bases not matched to a gene: 4. Germline V gene data show CDR1 as SGHVS and CDR2 as FQNEAQ. The CDR3 sequence is 15 residues long. The CDR3 DNA is TGTGCCAGCAGCTTAGCGCTAGCGGGTATCGGGGAGCTGTTTTTT. Amino acids: CASSLALAGIGELFF.

The chain joins TRBV2 to TRBJ1-1; maybe TRBD1 (5 bases). This CDR3 comprises 15 residues. From germline, CDR1 is SNHLY and CDR2 FYNNEI. V lost 7 bases to trimming and J lost 0 bases, with 15 bases between them. This CDR3 is CASTLTGTMNTEAFF. In DNA, the CDR3 is TGTGCCAGCACCCTCACCGGGACCATGAACACTGAAGCTTTCTTT.

J is TRBJ1-2 and V is TRBV4-1, with D tentatively TRBD1 (5 bases). Germline values: CDR1 MGHRA, CDR2 YSYEKL. V shed 6 bases and J shed 8 bases, with 19 bases lying between them. This CDR3 region has 14 residues. In DNA, the CDR3 is TGCGCCAGCAGGACAGTCCTGGGGGGATTGGGCTACACCTTC. It yields the protein CASRTVLGGLGYTF.

This clone was recorded only once. V is TRBV4-1 and J is TRBJ2-7, with 7 bases fitting TRBD1. Trimming removed 4 bases from V and 2 bases from J; junction bases left unmatched: 2. In germline, CDR1 is MGHRA, CDR2 YSYEKL. This CDR3 has 13 residues. CDR3 loop: CASSRTGAYEQYF. The DNA for the CDR3 is TGCGCCAGCAGCCGGACAGGAGCCTACGAGCAGTACTTC.

This clone was counted between two and nine times. This sequence joins TRBV6-5 and TRBJ1-2; 7 bases line up with TRBD1. Trimming at V came to 5 bases and at J to 4 bases, leaving 4 bases not matched to a gene. This CDR3 has 13 amino acids. Germline-derived CDR1 and CDR2 are MNHEY and SVGAGI. The CDR3 region has the DNA TGTGCCAGCAGTAGGGACAGACTCTATGGCTACACCTTC. Its translation is CASSRDRLYGYTF.